This entry concerns a single TCR beta chain. There are 12 residues in the CDR3. V was trimmed by 11 bases and J by 2 bases, leaving 12 bases between them. The source of the sample is a study of blood T cell repertoires in COVID-19. Study summary: Samples taken during acute and convalescent COVID-19 were collected in the United States, Italy and Spain. PBMCs, B-cell-depleted T cells, or T cells provided the cDNA or gDNA that made up the material.

In the original workflow: Amplifying reference gene primers gave estimates of nucleated cell counts. Produced via immunoSEQ multiplex PCR; TCRdb's table is partial and in-frame only. V and J calls and clone size are those listed in that table; D and trimming were worked out from the DNA. The table has around 45,000 clones, approximately 86% seen once. V usage is TRBV12-3 or TRBV12-4 and J usage is TRBJ1-2; a possible D gene is TRBD1 (5 bases). This clonotype was obtained from a man aged 55-75 years with active COVID-19. The sequencing input was peripheral blood. In DNA form, the CDR3 reads TGTGCCTCTAGGAGACAGAACTATGGCTACACCTTC. Translated: CASRRQNYGYTF.